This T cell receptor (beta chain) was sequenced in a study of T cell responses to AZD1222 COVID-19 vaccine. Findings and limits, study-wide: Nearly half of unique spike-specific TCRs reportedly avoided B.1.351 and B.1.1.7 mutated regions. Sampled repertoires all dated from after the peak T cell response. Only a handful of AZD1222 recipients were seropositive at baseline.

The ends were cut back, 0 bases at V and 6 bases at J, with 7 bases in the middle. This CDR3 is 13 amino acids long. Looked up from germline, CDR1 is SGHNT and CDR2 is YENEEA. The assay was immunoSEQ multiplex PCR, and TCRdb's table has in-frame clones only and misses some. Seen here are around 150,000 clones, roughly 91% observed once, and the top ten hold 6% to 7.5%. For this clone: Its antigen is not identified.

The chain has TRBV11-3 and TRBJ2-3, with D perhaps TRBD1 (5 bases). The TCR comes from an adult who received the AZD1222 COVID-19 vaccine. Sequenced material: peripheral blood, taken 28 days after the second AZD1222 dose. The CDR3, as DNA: TGTGCCAGCAGCTTAGAGGGGCCGGATACGCAGTATTTT. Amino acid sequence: CASSLEGPDTQYF.